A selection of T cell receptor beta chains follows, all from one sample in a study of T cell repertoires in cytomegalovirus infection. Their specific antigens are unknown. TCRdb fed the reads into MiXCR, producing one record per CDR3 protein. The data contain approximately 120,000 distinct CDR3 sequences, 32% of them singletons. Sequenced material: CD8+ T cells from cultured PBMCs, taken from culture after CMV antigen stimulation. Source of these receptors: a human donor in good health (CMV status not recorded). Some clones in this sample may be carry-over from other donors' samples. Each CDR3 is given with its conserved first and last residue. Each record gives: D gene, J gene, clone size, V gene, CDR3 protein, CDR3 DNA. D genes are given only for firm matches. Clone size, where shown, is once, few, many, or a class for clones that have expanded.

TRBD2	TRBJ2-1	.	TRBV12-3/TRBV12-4	CASSFRGGTSKYNEQFF	TGTGCCAGCAGTTTTCGCGGGGGGACCTCCAAATACAATGAGCAGTTCTTC
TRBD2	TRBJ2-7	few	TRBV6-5	CASSDLWLAGYEQYF	TGTGCCAGCAGTGACCTATGGCTAGCGGGGTACGAGCAGTACTTC
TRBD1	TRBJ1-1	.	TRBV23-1	CASSGGQGGTNTEAFF	TGCGCCAGCAGTGGGGGACAGGGGGGAACGAACACTGAAGCTTTCTTT
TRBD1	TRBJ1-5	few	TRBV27	CASSRYRGLDQPQHF	TGTGCCAGCAGTCGATACAGGGGCCTTGATCAGCCCCAGCATTTT
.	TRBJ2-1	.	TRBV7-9	CASSADGSYNEQFF	TGTGCCAGCAGCGCGGACGGATCCTACAATGAGCAGTTCTTC
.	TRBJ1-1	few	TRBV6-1	CASSPPPGGRLTEAFF	TGTGCCAGCAGTCCCCCTCCTGGGGGCCGTCTCACTGAAGCTTTCTTT
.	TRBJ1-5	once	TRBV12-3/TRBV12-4	CASSLAGGINQPQHF	TGTGCCAGCAGTTTAGCAGGGGGGATAAATCAGCCCCAGCATTTT
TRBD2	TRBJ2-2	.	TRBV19	CASSSPLAGEGGELFF	TGTGCCAGTAGTAGTCCTCTAGCGGGGGAAGGCGGGGAGCTGTTTTTT
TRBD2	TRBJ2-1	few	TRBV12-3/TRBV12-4	CASSLGGRTSADGDEQFF	TGTGCCAGCAGTTTAGGGGGCCGGACTAGCGCAGACGGGGATGAGCAGTTCTTC
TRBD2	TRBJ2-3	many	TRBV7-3	CASSLTAGESDTQYF	TGTGCCAGCAGCTTAACCGCGGGGGAATCAGATACGCAGTATTTT
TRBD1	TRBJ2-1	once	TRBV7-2	CASSLEVTGGYEQFF	TGTGCCAGCAGCTTAGAGGTGACAGGGGGTTATGAGCAGTTCTTC
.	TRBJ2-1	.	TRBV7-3	CASSLNDNEQFF	TGTGCCAGCAGCTTAAACGACAATGAGCAGTTCTTC
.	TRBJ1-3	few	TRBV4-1	CASSQVQGGGNTIYF	TGCGCCAGCAGCCAAGTTCAGGGTGGTGGAAACACCATATATTTT
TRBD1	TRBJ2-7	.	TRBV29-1	CSVGDRGSYEQYF	TGCAGCGTTGGGGACAGGGGTTCCTACGAGCAGTACTTC
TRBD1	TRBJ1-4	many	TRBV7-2	CASSTHRGLGSTNEKLFF	TGTGCCAGCAGCACGCACAGGGGACTGGGATCAACTAATGAAAAACTGTTTTTT
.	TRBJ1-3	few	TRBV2	CASGGTFGNTIYF	TGTGCCAGCGGCGGGACATTTGGAAACACCATATATTTT
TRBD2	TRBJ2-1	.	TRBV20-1	CSALKAGRYNEQFF	TGCAGTGCTCTCAAAGCGGGGAGATACAATGAGCAGTTCTTC
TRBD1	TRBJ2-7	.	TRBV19	CASNPGTASYEQYF	TGTGCCAGTAATCCAGGGACAGCCTCCTACGAGCAGTACTTC
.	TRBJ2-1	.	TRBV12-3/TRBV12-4	CASSFYPPIPSSYNEQFF	TGTGCCAGCAGTTTTTACCCCCCGATCCCAAGCTCCTACAATGAGCAGTTCTTC
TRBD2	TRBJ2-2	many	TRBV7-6	CASSTGTSGGTANTGELFF	TGTGCCAGCAGCACCGGGACTAGCGGGGGAACCGCGAACACCGGGGAGCTGTTTTTT
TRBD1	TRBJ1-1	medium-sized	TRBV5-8	CASSRRQGASWGTEAFF	TGTGCCAGCAGCCGACGACAGGGGGCATCCTGGGGCACTGAAGCTTTCTTT
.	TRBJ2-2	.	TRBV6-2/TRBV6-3	CASSFLQGGGLTGELFF	TGTGCCAGCAGTTTCCTGCAAGGGGGAGGCCTCACCGGGGAGCTGTTTTTT
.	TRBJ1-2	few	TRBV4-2	CASSQRNLGYGYTF	TGTGCCAGCAGCCAGAGAAACCTGGGGTATGGCTACACCTTC
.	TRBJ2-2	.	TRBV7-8	CASSGGGTNTGELFF	TGTGCCAGCAGCGGGGGGGGCACGAACACCGGGGAGCTGTTTTTT
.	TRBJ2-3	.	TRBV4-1	CASSQGPPGADTQYF	TGCGCCAGCAGCCAGGGACCTCCTGGCGCAGATACGCAGTATTTT
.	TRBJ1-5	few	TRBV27	CASSPQGYGQPQHF	TGTGCCAGCAGTCCCCAGGGTTATGGTCAGCCCCAGCATTTT
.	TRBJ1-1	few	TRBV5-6	CASSFQAAVNTEAFF	TGTGCCAGCAGCTTTCAGGCGGCGGTGAACACTGAAGCTTTCTTT
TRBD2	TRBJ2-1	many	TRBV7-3	CASSSAGTSYYNEQFF	TGTGCCAGCAGCTCAGCCGGGACTAGCTACTACAATGAGCAGTTCTTC
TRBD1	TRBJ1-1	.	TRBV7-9	CASSLVGQGNTEAFF	TGTGCCAGCAGCTTAGTGGGACAGGGGAACACTGAAGCTTTCTTT
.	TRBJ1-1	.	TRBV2	CASSVGLNTEAFF	TGTGCCAGCAGTGTAGGGCTGAACACTGAAGCTTTCTTT
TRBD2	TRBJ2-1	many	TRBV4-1	CASSPKLLAGDYNEQFF	TGCGCCAGCAGCCCCAAGCTCTTAGCGGGGGATTACAATGAGCAGTTCTTC
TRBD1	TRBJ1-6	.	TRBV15	CATSARGSPYNSPLHF	TGTGCCACCAGCGCCAGGGGGTCGCCTTATAATTCACCCCTCCACTTT
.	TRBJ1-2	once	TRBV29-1	CSVEDYKGGEGYTF	TGCAGCGTTGAAGATTATAAAGGGGGGGAAGGCTACACCTTC
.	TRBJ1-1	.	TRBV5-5	CASSLVGGLTEAFF	TGTGCCAGCAGCTTGGTGGGGGGGCTGACTGAAGCTTTCTTT
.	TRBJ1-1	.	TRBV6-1	CASILFQGENTEAFF	TGTGCCAGCATCTTGTTTCAAGGGGAAAACACTGAAGCTTTCTTT
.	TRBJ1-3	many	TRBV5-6	CASSSGTPGSGNTIYF	TGTGCCAGCAGTTCCGGGACACCAGGCTCTGGAAACACCATATATTTT
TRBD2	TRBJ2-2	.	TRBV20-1	CSARLAGFTGELFF	TGCAGTGCTAGACTAGCGGGGTTCACCGGGGAGCTGTTTTTT
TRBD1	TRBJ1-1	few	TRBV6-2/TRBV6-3	CASSIYRGGTEAFF	TGTGCCAGCAGCATATACAGGGGTGGCACTGAAGCTTTCTTT
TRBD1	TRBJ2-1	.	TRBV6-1	CASSEPRQGARNEQFF	TGTGCCAGCAGTGAACCCCGGCAGGGGGCTAGAAATGAGCAGTTCTTC
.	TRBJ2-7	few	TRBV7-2	CASSLVPGIYEQYF	TGTGCCAGCAGCTTAGTCCCGGGGATCTACGAGCAGTACTTC
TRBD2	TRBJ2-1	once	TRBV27	CASSFTGGDNEQFF	TGTGCCAGCAGTTTTACGGGGGGGGACAATGAGCAGTTCTTC
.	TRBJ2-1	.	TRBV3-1	CASSHAASGHEIF	TGTGCCAGCAGCCATGCAGCCTCTGGCCATGAGATCTTC
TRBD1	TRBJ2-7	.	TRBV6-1	CASSDTGGYYEQYF	TGTGCCAGCAGTGATACAGGGGGCTACTACGAGCAGTACTTC
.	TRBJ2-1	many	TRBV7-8	CASSLAQGGGEQFF	TGTGCCAGCAGCTTAGCCCAAGGGGGAGGTGAGCAGTTCTTC
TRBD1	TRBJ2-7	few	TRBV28	CASSPRQGIMFHEQYF	TGTGCCAGCAGTCCTAGACAGGGGATAATGTTCCACGAGCAGTACTTC
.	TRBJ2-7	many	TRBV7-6	CASSLVTGGAYEQYF	TGTGCCAGCAGCTTAGTCACAGGGGGGGCCTACGAGCAGTACTTC
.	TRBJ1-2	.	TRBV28	CASSSLPGDGNYGYTF	TGTGCCAGCAGTTCTCTACCCGGGGACGGCAACTATGGCTACACCTTC
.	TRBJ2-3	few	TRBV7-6	CASSSGGAVRGLTDTQYF	TGTGCCAGCAGCTCGGGGGGAGCGGTGCGGGGGCTCACAGATACGCAGTATTTT
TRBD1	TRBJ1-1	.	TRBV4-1	CASSRITGEVTEAFF	TGCGCCAGCAGCCGCATTACAGGGGAAGTCACTGAAGCTTTCTTT
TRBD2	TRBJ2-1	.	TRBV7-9	CASSLGTSGGLNEQFF	TGTGCCAGCAGCTTGGGGACTAGCGGGGGTCTCAATGAGCAGTTCTTC
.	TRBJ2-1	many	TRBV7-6	CASSSREAPYNEQFF	TGTGCCAGCAGCTCTAGGGAGGCACCCTACAATGAGCAGTTCTTC
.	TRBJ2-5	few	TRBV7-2	CASSLVLANQETQYF	TGTGCCAGCAGCTTAGTGTTGGCGAATCAAGAGACCCAGTACTTC
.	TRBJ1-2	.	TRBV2	CASSAGAGLLSNYGYTF	TGTGCCAGCAGTGCGGGAGCGGGACTCCTCTCAAACTATGGCTACACCTTC
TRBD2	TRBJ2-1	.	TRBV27	CASSFKRGGYNEQFF	TGTGCCAGCAGTTTCAAGCGGGGGGGTTACAATGAGCAGTTCTTC
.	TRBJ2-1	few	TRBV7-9	CASSLRIGTYNEQFF	TGTGCCAGCAGCTTGAGAATTGGGACATACAATGAGCAGTTCTTC
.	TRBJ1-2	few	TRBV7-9	CASGGGMSYGYTF	TGTGCCAGCGGGGGGGGAATGAGTTATGGCTACACCTTC
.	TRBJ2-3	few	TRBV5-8	CASTLDWSRTDTQYF	TGTGCCAGCACCTTGGATTGGAGCCGCACAGATACGCAGTATTTT
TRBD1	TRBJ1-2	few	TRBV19	CASSVGTGTGYGYTF	TGTGCCAGTAGTGTTGGGACAGGGACGGGCTATGGCTACACCTTC